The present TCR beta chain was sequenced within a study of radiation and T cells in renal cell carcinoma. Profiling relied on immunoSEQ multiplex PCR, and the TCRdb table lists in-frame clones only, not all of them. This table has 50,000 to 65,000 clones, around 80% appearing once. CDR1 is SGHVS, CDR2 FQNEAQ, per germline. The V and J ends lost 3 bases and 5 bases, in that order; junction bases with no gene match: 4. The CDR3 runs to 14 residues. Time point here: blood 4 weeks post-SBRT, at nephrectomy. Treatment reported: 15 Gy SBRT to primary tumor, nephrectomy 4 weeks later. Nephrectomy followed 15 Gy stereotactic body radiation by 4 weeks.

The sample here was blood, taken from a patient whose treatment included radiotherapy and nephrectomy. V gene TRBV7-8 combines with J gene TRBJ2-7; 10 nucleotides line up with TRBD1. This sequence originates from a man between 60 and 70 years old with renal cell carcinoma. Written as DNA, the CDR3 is TGTGCCAGCAGCTTCCGGACAGGGGGACACGAGCAGTACTTC. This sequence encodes CASSFRTGGHEQYF.